The present T cell receptor beta chain was sequenced within a study of immune heterogeneity within non-small cell lung tumors. With 600 to 700 ng used per sample, the template was genomic DNA from bulk tumor. Biopsies that were spaced far apart were taken, several per primary tumor, during surgery. Curative operations were performed on patients who had untreated, newly diagnosed non-small cell lung cancer. This CDR3 is built from 15 residues. V was clipped by 4 bases and J by 0 bases; unmatched bases: 3. Germline loops: CDR1 SGHRS, CDR2 YFSETQ. A multiplex PCR containing 32 V primers and 13 J primers was used to amplify TCR beta CDR3. TCRdb re-analysed the multiplex PCR reads in MiXCR, keeping a single row per CDR3 protein. Here the sample spans tens of thousands of distinct CDR3 sequences, 27% being singletons.

The sample comprised lung tumor tissue. V usage is TRBV5-1 and J usage is TRBJ2-1; TRBD1 matches 8 bases. The TCR comes from a middle-aged man with non-small cell lung cancer. CDR3 loop: CASSEGTGSYNEQFF. The DNA of the CDR3 is TGCGCCAGCAGCGAGGGGACAGGCTCCTACAATGAGCAGTTCTTC.